This T cell receptor beta chain emerged from a study of cytomegalovirus exposure and HLA in healthy donors. Study-wide results and caveats: A list of about 160 TCR beta chains associated with cytomegalovirus was given. Further analysis was carried out later, and it showed several of the most significant clusters appearing linked to common viral pathogens.

A remark on this clone: What it binds is not known.

Primers included in the PCR were 60 Vbeta and 13 Jbeta primers. Clones were read by immunoSEQ multiplex PCR, and TCRdb kept only the in-frame ones, dropping some. Of under 110,000 clones listed, 65% to 75% are singletons. The length of the CDR3 is 16 residues. The germline V gene encodes CDR1 SNHLY and CDR2 FYNNEI. Germline trimming cut 8 bases from V and 7 bases from J; bases unmatched to any gene: 19. The sequence was collected from a woman between 35 and 50 years old in good health and CMV-seronegative. Sequenced sample: PBMCs. The chain couples TRBV2 to TRBJ1-2, with TRBD1 matching 7 bases. The CDR3 protein is CASPNQPGQEFVGYTF. The CDR3 nucleotides read TGTGCCAGCCCCAACCAACCCGGACAGGAGTTCGTTGGCTACACCTTC. Combining the CDR3 with reference TRBV2 and TRBJ1-2 gives the whole variable domain EPEVTQTPSHQVTQMGQEVILRCVPISNHLYFYWYRQILGQKVEFLVSFYNNEISEKSEIFDDQFSVERPDGSNFTLKIRSTKLEDSAMYFCASPNQPGQEFVGYTFGSGTRLTVV.